This entry describes one TCR beta chain. Its target is not known. These data come from a study of T cells in Graves' hyperthyroidism and ophthalmopathy. V was cut by 3 bases and J by 0 bases, with 9 bases left in between. Germline CDR1 is LGHNA and CDR2 is YNFKEQ. The CDR3 is 16 amino acids. Clinical Activity Scores of at least 3, NOSPECS grades of at least 4 and durations under 3 months characterized ophthalmopathy patients. Patients with uncontrolled infections, other autoimmune diseases, pregnancy or lactation were excluded. Broader study findings: Separation of ophthalmopathy from stable hyperthyroidism was achieved by a 13 V-J model.

Amplified regions were TCR beta CDR3 sequences from RNA transcripts. The HTBI primer set was used in a first-round RT-PCR of the TCR CDR3. TCRdb called the multiplex PCR reads again in MiXCR, with one record for every CDR3 protein. The sample consists of some 370,000 distinct CDR3 sequences, over 12% of them appearing once. V gene TRBV4-2 combines with J gene TRBJ2-6, with D possibly matching TRBD1 (5 bases). The TCR sequence derives from a man in his forties or fifties with Graves' ophthalmopathy. Sequences were obtained from blood. This CDR3 is CASSQEGDSGANVLTF. CDR3 DNA: TGTGCCAGCAGCCAGGAAGGGGACTCTGGGGCCAACGTCCTGACTTTC.